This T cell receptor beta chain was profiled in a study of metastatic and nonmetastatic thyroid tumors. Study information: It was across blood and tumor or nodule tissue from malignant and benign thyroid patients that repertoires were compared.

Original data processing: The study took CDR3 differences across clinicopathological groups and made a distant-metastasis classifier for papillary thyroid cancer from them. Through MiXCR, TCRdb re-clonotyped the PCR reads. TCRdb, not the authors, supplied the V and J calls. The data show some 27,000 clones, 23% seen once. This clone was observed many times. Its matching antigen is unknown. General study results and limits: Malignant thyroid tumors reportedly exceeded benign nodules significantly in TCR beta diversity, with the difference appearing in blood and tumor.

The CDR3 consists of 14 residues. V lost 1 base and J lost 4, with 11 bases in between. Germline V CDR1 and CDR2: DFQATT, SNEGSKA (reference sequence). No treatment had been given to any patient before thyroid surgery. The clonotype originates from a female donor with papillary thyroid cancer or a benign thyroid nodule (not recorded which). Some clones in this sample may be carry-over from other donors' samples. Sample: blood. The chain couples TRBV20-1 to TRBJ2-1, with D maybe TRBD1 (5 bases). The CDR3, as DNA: TGCAGTGCTAGAGGGGGCGCAGGGTACAATGAGCAGTTCTTC. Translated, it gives CSARGGAGYNEQFF.